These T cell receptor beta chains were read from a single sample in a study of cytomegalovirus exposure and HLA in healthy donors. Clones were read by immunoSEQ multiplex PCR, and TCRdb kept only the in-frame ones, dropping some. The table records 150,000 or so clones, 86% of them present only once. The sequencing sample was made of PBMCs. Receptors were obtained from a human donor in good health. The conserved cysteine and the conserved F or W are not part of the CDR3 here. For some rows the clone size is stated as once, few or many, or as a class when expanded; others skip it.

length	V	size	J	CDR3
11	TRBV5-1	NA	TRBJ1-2	ASSLGQLYGYT
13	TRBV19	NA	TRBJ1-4	ASQDRGRGNEKLF
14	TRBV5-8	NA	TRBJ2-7	ASSLGVASTYYEQY
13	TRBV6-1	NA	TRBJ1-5	ASSVGGGSDQPQH
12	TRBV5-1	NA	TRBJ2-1	ASTGTGSYNEQF
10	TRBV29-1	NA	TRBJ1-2	SVERTVNGYT
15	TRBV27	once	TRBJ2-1	ASSLTPTSGYYNEQF
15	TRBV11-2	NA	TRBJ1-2	ASDTPSGDGSTGGYT
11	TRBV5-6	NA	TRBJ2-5	ASSMVVQETQY
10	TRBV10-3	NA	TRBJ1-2	AIHRPGVGYT
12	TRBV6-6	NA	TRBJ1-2	ASSSQQVSYGYT
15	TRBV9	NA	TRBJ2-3	ASSVSASGRDTDTQY
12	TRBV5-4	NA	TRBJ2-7	ASSGGYLSYEQY
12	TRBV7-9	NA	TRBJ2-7	ASSLVQGAYEQY
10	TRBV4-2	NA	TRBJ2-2	ASSQTFGELF
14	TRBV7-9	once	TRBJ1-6	ASSLYGERDNSPLH
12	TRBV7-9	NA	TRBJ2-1	ASSLQGSWDEQF
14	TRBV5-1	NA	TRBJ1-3	ASSHAGQASGNTIY
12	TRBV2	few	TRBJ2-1	ASSALAAYNEQF
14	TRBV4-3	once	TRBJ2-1	ASSQGWRGGLNEQF
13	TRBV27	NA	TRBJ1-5	ASSGSGTVNQPQH
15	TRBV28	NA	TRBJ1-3	ASSFRTGYFSGNTIY
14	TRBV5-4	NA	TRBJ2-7	ASSLSDRGPSYEQY
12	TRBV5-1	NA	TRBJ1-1	ASSPTPTGTEAF
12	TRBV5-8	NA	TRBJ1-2	ASRRDTGNYGYT
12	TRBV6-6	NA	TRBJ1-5	AAGRGKPNQPQH
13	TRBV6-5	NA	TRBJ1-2	ASSGSVTGRDGYT
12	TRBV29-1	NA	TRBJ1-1	SVDLGVKGTEAF
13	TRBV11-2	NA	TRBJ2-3	ASTQAFSGTDTQY
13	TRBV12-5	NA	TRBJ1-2	ASGLARGHVRGYT
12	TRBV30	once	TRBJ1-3	AWAPGISGNTIY
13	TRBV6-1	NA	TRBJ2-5	ASIPHGGISETQY
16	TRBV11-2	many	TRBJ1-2	ASSSIRDRGRRWYGYT
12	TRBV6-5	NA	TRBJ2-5	ASSYRSVSETQY
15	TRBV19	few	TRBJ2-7	ASSIAPARGLALAKY
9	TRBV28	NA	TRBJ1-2	ASSENYGYT
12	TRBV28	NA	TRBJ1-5	ASSLVSGYQPQH
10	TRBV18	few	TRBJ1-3	ASSPRGDTIY
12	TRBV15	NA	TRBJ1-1	ATSREGAGTEAF
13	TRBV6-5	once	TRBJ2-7	ASSYAVTGGYEQY
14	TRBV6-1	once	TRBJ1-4	ASSEWDSSTNEKLF
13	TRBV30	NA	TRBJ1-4	AWTEAGQPNEKLF
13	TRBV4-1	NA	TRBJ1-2	ASSQLLLTNYGYT
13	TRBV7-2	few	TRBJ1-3	ASSLGSGTGNTIY
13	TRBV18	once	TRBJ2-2	ASSSGTSGTGELF
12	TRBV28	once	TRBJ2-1	ASSLFPQVNEQF
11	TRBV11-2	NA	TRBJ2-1	ASSLAGGNEQF
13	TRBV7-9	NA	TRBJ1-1	ASSSPTGLDTEAF
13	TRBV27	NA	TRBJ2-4	ASSFDRLAKNIQY
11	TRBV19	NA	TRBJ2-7	ASSPPGSYEQY